The clone carrying this TCR beta chain was recorded many times. Its specificity is not known. The sample belongs to a study of spatial heterogeneity in lung cancer. Study summary: Raw reads showed each unique TCR and UMI combination turning up more than ten times on average. The study, taken as a whole, reports: Mutation counts in tumors were tracked by counts of expanded intratumoral alpha and beta TCRs.

Every individual TCR cDNA molecule carried its own unique molecular identifier, which allowed correction of PCR and sequencing errors. TCRdb independently ran MiXCR on the 5' RACE reads; one entry per CDR3 protein. The data hold tens of thousands of distinct CDR3 sequences, with 5% to 7% observed a single time. The CDR3 has 15 residues. Trimming took 0 bases from V and 7 from J, leaving 16 bases between them. Time point meaning: sample taken at primary tumor resection. There were roughly 78 donors, all of them untreated patients with early-stage non-small cell lung cancer. The TCR was taken from a male donor with early-stage non-small cell lung cancer. The chain joins TRBV12-3 or TRBV12-4 to TRBJ2-7; a possible D gene is TRBD2 (5 bases). The starting material was lung tumor tissue, obtained at surgery. For the CDR3, the DNA is TGTGCCAGCAGTTTAGCGCCAGTGGTCCCGGGGGAGCAGTACTTC. Amino acids: CASSLAPVVPGEQYF.